The 20 T cell receptor beta chains presented below share a single source sample, sequenced in a study of shared clonotypes between healthy human individuals. Profiling relied on immunoSEQ multiplex PCR, and the TCRdb table lists in-frame clones only, not all of them. In the table there are a few million clones, 85% to 95% of which are singletons. Sequencing used naive CD4+ T cells sorted from blood. Noted subset: CD45RA+ positively selected. The receptor source for this set is a man younger than 35 in good health.

About this clone itself: Distinct nucleotide sequences in the sample also encode this CDR3. This chain uses TRBV5-1 with TRBJ2-3; TRBD2 agrees at 7 bases. The ends lost 0 bases at V and 3 bases at J; junction bases unmatched: 4. This CDR3 has 15 residues. CDR1 is SGHRS and CDR2 is YFSETQ in the germline V gene. The CDR3 DNA reads as TGCGCCAGCAGCTTGGCCCCCGGGGGGACAGATACGCAGTATTTT. This gives the protein CASSLAPGGTDTQYF.

The chain couples TRBV5-4 to TRBJ2-7; D possibly corresponds to TRBD2 (5 bases). Germline lookup yields CDR1 SGHNT and CDR2 YYREEE (reference sequence). This CDR3 has 13 residues. Deletions cut 0 bases from V and 6 bases from J, with 10 bases between. CDR3 DNA: TGTGCCAGCAGCTTGGAGGCAAGCGGCGAGCAGTACTTC. Protein product: CASSLEASGEQYF.

The chain employs TRBV5-1 and TRBJ1-1; no clear D gene. The CDR3 length is 15 residues. The V gene's germline CDR1 is SGHRS and CDR2 YFSETQ. V was shortened by 0 bases and J by 4 bases, with 13 bases between the two germline ends. In nucleotides, the CDR3 is TGCGCCAGCAGCTTGGAACCTAATCCCGGCACTGAAGCTTTCTTT. Translation: CASSLEPNPGTEAFF.

The rearrangement uses TRBV16 and TRBJ2-3; D is uncertain. The CDR3 is 13 residues long. The V and J ends lost 0 bases and 9 bases respectively, with 10 bases between them. From germline, CDR1 is KGHSY and CDR2 FQNENV. The CDR3: CASSQSEHGTQYF. CDR3 in DNA: TGTGCCAGCAGCCAATCTGAGCATGGCACGCAGTATTTT.

This clone was seen once. This rearrangement joins TRBV9 to TRBJ2-2, with 8 bases aligning to TRBD1. CDR1 and CDR2 (germline): SGDLS, YYNGEE. Trimming removed 3 bases from V and 5 bases from J; junction bases left unmatched: 6. The CDR3 sequence is 15 residues long. The CDR3: CASSDRTGTTGELFF. The CDR3 DNA sequence: TGTGCCAGCAGCGACCGGACAGGGACTACCGGGGAGCTGTTTTTT.

V usage is TRBV28 and J usage is TRBJ1-1, with unresolved D. Trimming shortened V by 7 bases and J by 7 bases, and 16 bases separated the two germline ends. CDR1 and CDR2 from the germline V gene are MDHEN and SYDVKM. The CDR3 spans 13 residues. CDR3 in DNA: TGTGCCAGCAAACCCGTGAATATACATGAAGCTTTCTTT. This encodes CASKPVNIHEAFF.

This chain connects TRBV6-1 to TRBJ1-6; D is ambiguous. The CDR3 has 15 residues. In germline, CDR1 is MNHNS, CDR2 SASEGT. V lost 4 bases and J lost 3, with 10 bases in between. In DNA, the CDR3 is TGTGCCAGCAGTGTTCAGAGCGGCTATAATTCACCCCTCCACTTT. Translation: CASSVQSGYNSPLHF.

This clone showed up just once. This chain connects TRBV11-2 to TRBJ2-7; TRBD2 matches 13 bases. Germline V gene data show CDR1 as SGHAT and CDR2 as FQNNGV. V trimming: 1 base; J trimming: 6 bases; junction bases outside the gene matches: 6. This CDR3 region has 16 residues. The CDR3 sequence is CASSLGGLAGAVEQYF. The CDR3 region has the DNA TGTGCCAGCAGCTTAGGCGGACTAGCGGGAGCCGTCGAGCAGTACTTC.

A word on this clone: Other nucleotide sequences from this sample produce the same CDR3. This rearrangement joins TRBV5-1 to TRBJ1-1, with D perhaps matching TRBD1 (5 bases). V lost 4 bases and J lost 0, with 10 bases in between. Germline CDR1 is SGHRS and CDR2 is YFSETQ. The CDR3 is 14 amino acids. The CDR3 loop reads CASSPGTLNTEAFF. The DNA for the CDR3 is TGCGCCAGCAGCCCCGGGACCCTGAACACTGAAGCTTTCTTT.

The chain couples TRBV11-3 to TRBJ1-3, with 9 bases identical to TRBD1. Germline V CDR1 and CDR2: SGHNT, YENEEA. Trimming at V came to 4 bases and at J to 2 bases, leaving 3 bases not matched to a gene. This CDR3 has 15 amino acids. The CDR3 bases are TGTGCCAGCAGCTCAGGACAGGGGACTGGAAACACCATATATTTT. This sequence encodes CASSSGQGTGNTIYF. Full variable domain (missing parts from reference TRBV11-3 and TRBJ1-3): EAGVVQSPRYKIIEKKQPVAFWCNPISGHNTLYWYLQNLGQGPELLIRYENEEAVDDSQLPKDRFSAERLKGVDSTLKIQPAELGDSAVYLCASSSGQGTGNTIYFGEGSWLTVV.

The genes are TRBV19 and TRBJ2-2; 9 bases line up with TRBD1. The J segment lost 4 bases and the V segment lost 5 bases, leaving 8 bases of the junction unmatched. The CDR3 totals 16 residues. In germline, CDR1 is LNHDA, CDR2 SQIVND (reference sequence). CDR3 nucleotide sequence: TGTGCCAGTAGTTCCGGGACAGGGAAGGGCACCGGGGAGCTGTTTTTT. Translating it yields CASSSGTGKGTGELFF. Looking up the rest from reference TRBV19 and TRBJ2-2 gives the full variable domain: DGGITQSPKYLFRKEGQNVTLSCEQNLNHDAMYWYRQDPGQGLRLIYYSQIVNDFQKGDIAEGYSVSREKKESFPLTVTSAQKNPTAFYLCASSSGTGKGTGELFFGEGSRLTVL.

The rearrangement joins TRBV28 to TRBJ1-2, with a possible D match to TRBD1 (5 bases). V lost 4 bases and J 4 bases, leaving 19 bases between the germline ends. CDR3 length: 16 amino acids. Germline CDR1 reads MDHEN; CDR2 reads SYDVKM. DNA of the CDR3: TGTGCCAGCAGTTCTCCTGGGGGAGTAAAAAGCTATGGCTACACCTTC. Its protein is CASSSPGGVKSYGYTF.

The V call is TRBV6-1, the J call TRBJ2-5, with 9 bases identical to TRBD1. The better agreement between TRBJ2-7 and the DNA end casts doubt on the J call. CDR3 length: 14 amino acids. CDR1 MNHNS and CDR2 SASEGT come from the germline V gene. The CDR3 DNA reads TGTGCCAGCATCCCCGACAGGGGGTCCTACGAGCAGTACTTC. Its protein product is CASIPDRGSYEQYF.

This chain joins TRBV12-5 and TRBJ2-6; D unresolved. Germline CDR1 LGHNT, CDR2 FRNRAP. CDR3 length: 15 amino acids. V lost 2 bases, J lost 0 bases, and 5 bases lay in between. The CDR3 loop reads CASGLTVSGANVLTF. CDR3 DNA sequence: TGTGCTAGTGGTTTGACAGTCTCTGGGGCCAACGTCCTGACTTTC.

The chain recombines TRBV2 with TRBJ1-1, with 9 bases identical to TRBD1. The CDR3 loop spans 13 amino acids. Trimming took 7 bases from V and 7 from J; bases not matched to a gene: 7. CDR1 and CDR2 (germline): SNHLY, FYNNEI. CDR3: CASNPQGAFEAFF. CDR3 in DNA: TGTGCCAGCAACCCACAGGGGGCGTTTGAAGCTTTCTTT.

The rearrangement links TRBV5-6 to TRBJ1-4; D might be TRBD1 (5 bases). In germline, CDR1 is SGHDT, CDR2 YYEEEE. Trimming shortened V by 1 base and J by 3 bases, and 13 bases separated the two germline ends. The CDR3 spans 16 residues. The CDR3 DNA follows: TGTGCCAGCAGCTTGAAGGGGTATGGGGCTAATGAAAAACTGTTTTTT. It encodes CASSLKGYGANEKLFF.

V gene TRBV25-1 combines with J gene TRBJ1-3, with D hard to call. The CDR3 has 16 residues. Per the germline V gene, CDR1 is MGHDK and CDR2 is SYGVNS. Trimming removed 2 bases from V and 4 bases from J, with 15 bases in between. CDR3 region: CASSEMADFSGNTIYF. The CDR3 region has the DNA TGTGCCAGCAGTGAAATGGCAGACTTCTCCGGAAACACCATATATTTT. The whole variable domain, remainder taken from reference TRBV25-1 and TRBJ1-3, is EADIYQTPRYLVIGTGKKITLECSQTMGHDKMYWYQQDPGMELHLIHYSYGVNSTEKGDLSSESTVSRIRTEHFPLTLESARPSHTSQYLCASSEMADFSGNTIYFGEGSWLTVV.

The V and J genes are TRBV6-1 and TRBJ2-5; 9 positions match TRBD1. Unmatched junction bases numbered 8, after V lost 5 bases and J lost 4 bases. CDR3 size: 15 residues. Germline V gene lookup returns CDR1 MNHNS and CDR2 SASEGT. Here the CDR3 reads CASSLTGGTRETQYF. The CDR3 DNA is TGTGCCAGCAGTCTCACAGGGGGCACCAGAGAGACCCAGTACTTC.

CDR3 in DNA: TGTGCCAGCAGCTTAGGTCCTAGCGGGGTCGGCGAGACCCAGTACTTC. Translating gives CASSLGPSGVGETQYF. The gene calls are TRBV11-2 and TRBJ2-5, with 9 positions matching TRBD2. Germline lookup yields CDR1 SGHAT and CDR2 FQNNGV. Trimming removed 1 base from V and 5 bases from J; junction bases left unmatched: 8. This CDR3 region has 16 residues. Based on the CDR3 plus reference TRBV11-2 and TRBJ2-5, the full variable domain is EAGVAQSPRYKIIEKRQSVAFWCNPISGHATLYWYQQILGQGPKLLIQFQNNGVVDDSQLPKDRFSAERLKGVDSTLKIQPAKLEDSAVYLCASSLGPSGVGETQYFGPGTRLLVL.

V usage is TRBV6-5 and J usage is TRBJ1-4, with 7 bases fitting TRBD1. Germline V CDR1 and CDR2: MNHEY, SVGAGI. V dropped 0 bases and J dropped 6; count of bases not matched to a gene: 7. The length of the CDR3 is 16 residues. CDR3 amino acids: CASSYSSGGTHEKLFF. CDR3 sequence (DNA): TGTGCCAGCAGTTACTCTTCAGGGGGGACCCATGAAAAACTGTTTTTT.